This T cell receptor beta chain comes out of a study of OX40 agonist ivuxolimab in advanced cancers. Study background: Patients undergoing dose escalation presented with hepatocellular carcinoma, melanoma, renal cell or head and neck cancer. Treatment received earlier with anti-PD-1, anti-PD-L1 or anti-CTLA-4 agents was allowed, and over 30% had some.

This table comes from immunoSEQ multiplex PCR, and its TCRdb copy is limited to in-frame clones, with some not included. The sample consists of some 100,000 clones, nearly 90% of them appearing once. The CDR3 is 11 residues long. Trimming left V 5 bases short and J 3 bases short, with 4 bases between. Germline CDR1 and CDR2: MNHNS and SASEGT. V gene TRBV6-1 combines with J gene TRBJ1-1; D is unclear. Sequenced here: CD4+ or CD8+ T cells sorted from blood, sampled in a trial of the OX40 agonist ivuxolimab. The origin of this receptor is an adult with an advanced solid tumor such as melanoma, head and neck, liver or kidney cancer. CDR3 nucleotides: TGTGCCAGCAGTCGGGACACTGAAGCTTTCTTT. Protein sequence: CASSRDTEAFF.